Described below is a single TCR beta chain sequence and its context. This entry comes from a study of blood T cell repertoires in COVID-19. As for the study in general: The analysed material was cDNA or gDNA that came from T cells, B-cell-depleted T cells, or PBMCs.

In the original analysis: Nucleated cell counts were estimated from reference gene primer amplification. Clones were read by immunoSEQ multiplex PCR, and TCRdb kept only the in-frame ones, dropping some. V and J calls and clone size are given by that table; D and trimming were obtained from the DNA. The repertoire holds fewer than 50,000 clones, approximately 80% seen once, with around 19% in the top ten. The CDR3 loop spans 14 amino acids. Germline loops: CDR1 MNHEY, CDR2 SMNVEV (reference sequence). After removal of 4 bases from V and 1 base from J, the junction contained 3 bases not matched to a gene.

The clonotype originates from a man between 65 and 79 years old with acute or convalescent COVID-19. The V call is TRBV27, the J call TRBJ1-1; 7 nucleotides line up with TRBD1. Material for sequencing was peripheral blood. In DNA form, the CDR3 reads TGTGCCAGCAGTTGGGGACAGACGAACACTGAAGCTTTCTTT. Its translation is CASSWGQTNTEAFF.